This T cell receptor beta chain came from a study of blood T cell repertoires in COVID-19. Study context: Acute-phase and convalescent COVID-19 samples originated in the United States, Italy and Spain. The analysed material was cDNA or gDNA that came from T cells, B-cell-depleted T cells, or PBMCs.

The CDR3 length is 13 residues. Germline V lookup: CDR1 MDHEN, CDR2 SYDVKM. V lost 10 bases to trimming and J lost 4 bases, with 17 bases between them. The Seattle patients, enrolled during active infection, were followed longitudinally. This table comes from immunoSEQ multiplex PCR, and its TCRdb copy is limited to in-frame clones, with some not included. The sample shows around 150,000 clones, around 89% of them seen only once. Sequenced: peripheral blood. This chain links TRBV28 with TRBJ2-7, with D tentatively TRBD2 (6 bases). The clonotype comes from a human donor with COVID-19, enrolled during active disease. The donor label of this sample is uncertain. CDR3 coding DNA: TGTGCCACCACCCGGGACTTGGGTTACGAGCAGTACTTC. Amino acid sequence: CATTRDLGYEQYF.